This TCR beta chain derives from a study of post-analysis software for immune sequencing data. The library was made from cDNA and included unique molecular identifiers. Each CDR3 protein is one row after TCRdb ran MiXCR on the PCR reads. The sample records about 460,000 distinct CDR3 sequences, nearly 45% being singletons. This clonotype was picked up a small number of times. Sequencing was performed on blood. This receptor was taken from a girl aged 10-17 years with multiple sclerosis.

In nucleotides, the CDR3 is TGCAGCCACAGGGCGGGTCTAGCGGTGTACAATGAGCAGTTCTTC. Its protein is CSHRAGLAVYNEQFF. V and J are TRBV29-1 and TRBJ2-1; D may be TRBD2 (7 bases). The V gene lost 8 bases and the J gene lost 4 bases, with 21 bases spanning the gap. This CDR3 has 15 amino acids. Germline V gene lookup returns CDR1 SQVTM and CDR2 ANQGSEA.